A selection of T cell receptor beta chains follows, all from one sample in a study of beta chain features in type 1 diabetes. The assay was immunoSEQ multiplex PCR, and TCRdb's table has in-frame clones only and misses some. Seen here are roughly 150,000 clones, approximately 9.9% observed once, and the top ten hold less than 3%. The sequencing sample was made of central memory CD4+ T cells from blood. Every receptor here comes from a young woman in good health. Both conserved end residues are part of each CDR3. Fields, in order: V gene, J gene, D gene, clone size, CDR3 length, CDR3 protein, CDR3 DNA. D genes are given only for firm matches. A clone size is listed for some rows: how often the clone was seen (once, few, many), or a class if it is expanded.

TRBV18	TRBJ1-1	TRBD1	few	13	CASSGQGATEAFF	TGTGCCAGCTCGGGACAGGGGGCAACTGAAGCTTTCTTT
TRBV7-2	TRBJ2-1	TRBD1	few	16	CASSLGGTGGFNEQFF	TGTGCCAGCAGCTTGGGCGGGACAGGGGGCTTCAATGAGCAGTTCTTC
TRBV7-6	TRBJ2-3	.	few	13	CASSSTGADTQYF	TGTGCCAGCAGCTCTACAGGCGCAGATACGCAGTATTTT
TRBV10-3	TRBJ2-2	TRBD2	.	18	CAISESSLAGEQTGELFF	TGTGCCATCAGTGAGTCGAGCCTAGCGGGAGAACAAACCGGGGAGCTGTTTTTT
TRBV18	TRBJ1-5	TRBD1	.	15	CASSPNRGINQPQHF	TGTGCCAGCTCACCTAACAGGGGGATCAATCAGCCCCAGCATTTT
TRBV11-2	TRBJ1-1	.	.	14	CASTTPGGGTEAFF	TGTGCCAGCACAACCCCGGGAGGAGGGACTGAAGCTTTCTTT
TRBV10-2	TRBJ2-7	.	few	15	CASSESGSRSYEQYF	TGCGCCAGCAGTGAGAGTGGCAGTCGCTCCTACGAGCAGTACTTC
TRBV5-1	TRBJ1-1	TRBD1	few	14	CASSNNRGITEAFF	TGCGCCAGCAGTAATAACAGGGGGATCACTGAAGCTTTCTTT
TRBV7-2	TRBJ1-2	TRBD1	.	15	CASRAAEGATWGYTF	TGTGCCAGCAGGGCGGCGGAGGGGGCCACGTGGGGCTACACCTTC
TRBV9	TRBJ2-6	.	.	15	CASSVGGSGANVLTF	TGTGCCAGCAGCGTAGGAGGCTCTGGGGCCAACGTCCTGACTTTC
TRBV30	TRBJ1-2	.	.	14	CAWSWTQGTMGYTF	TGTGCCTGGAGTTGGACACAGGGAACTATGGGCTACACCTTC
TRBV6-5	TRBJ1-6	.	few	14	CASSEKFTDSPLHF	TGTGCCAGCAGTGAAAAGTTTACGGATTCACCCCTCCACTTT
TRBV23-1	TRBJ1-1	TRBD1	.	15	CASSPKDRGRVEAFF	TGCGCCAGCAGCCCCAAGGACAGGGGGCGGGTTGAAGCTTTCTTT
TRBV5-1	TRBJ2-1	.	.	15	CASSLESSSYNEQFF	TGCGCCAGCAGCTTGGAGTCTAGCTCCTACAATGAGCAGTTCTTC
TRBV7-9	TRBJ1-2	.	few	14	CASSLMEANYGYTF	TGTGCCAGCAGCTTAATGGAGGCCAACTATGGCTACACCTTC
TRBV6-1	TRBJ1-2	.	.	13	CATERQSNYGYTF	TGTGCCACCGAACGACAGTCTAACTATGGCTACACCTTC
TRBV14	TRBJ1-2	TRBD1	few	13	CASSQDRGLGYTF	TGTGCCAGCAGCCAAGACAGGGGGCTTGGCTACACCTTC
TRBV23-1	TRBJ2-7	TRBD2	many	14	CASRSGLAMREQYF	TGCGCCAGCAGATCGGGACTAGCGATGCGTGAGCAGTACTTC
TRBV6-6	TRBJ2-1	.	.	12	CASSPGGVEQFF	TGTGCCAGCAGCCCAGGCGGGGTTGAGCAGTTCTTC
TRBV5-1	TRBJ2-5	.	few	15	CASSLDWPSWETQYF	TGCGCCAGCAGCTTGGATTGGCCTAGTTGGGAGACCCAGTACTTC
TRBV4-2	TRBJ1-2	.	.	14	CASSQDQSDYGYTF	TGTGCCAGCAGCCAAGATCAATCGGACTATGGCTACACCTTC
TRBV11-3	TRBJ1-2	.	few	12	CASSSRNYGYTF	TGTGCCAGCAGCTCTCGGAACTATGGCTACACCTTC
TRBV2	TRBJ2-7	.	few	12	CASSGSSYEQYF	TGTGCCAGCAGTGGGAGCTCCTACGAGCAGTACTTC
TRBV7-2	TRBJ2-5	TRBD2	.	15	CASSPASGGWGTQYF	TGTGCCAGCAGCCCCGCTAGCGGGGGGTGGGGGACCCAGTACTTC
TRBV2	TRBJ1-2	.	few	14	CASSEERNVYGYTF	TGTGCCAGCAGTGAGGAGCGGAATGTCTATGGCTACACCTTC
TRBV5-4	TRBJ1-1	.	few	13	CASSSEGGTEAFF	TGTGCCAGCAGCTCTGAGGGAGGCACTGAAGCTTTCTTT